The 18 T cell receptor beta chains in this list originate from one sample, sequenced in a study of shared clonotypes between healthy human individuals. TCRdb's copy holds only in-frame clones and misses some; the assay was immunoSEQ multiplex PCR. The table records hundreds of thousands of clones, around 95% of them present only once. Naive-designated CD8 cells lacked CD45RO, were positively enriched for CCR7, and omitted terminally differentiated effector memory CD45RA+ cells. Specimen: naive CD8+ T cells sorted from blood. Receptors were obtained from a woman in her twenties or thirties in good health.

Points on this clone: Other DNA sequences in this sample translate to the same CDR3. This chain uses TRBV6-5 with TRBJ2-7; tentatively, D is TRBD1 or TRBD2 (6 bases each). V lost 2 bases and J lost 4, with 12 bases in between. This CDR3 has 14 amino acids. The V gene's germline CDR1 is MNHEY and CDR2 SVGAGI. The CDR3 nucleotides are TGTGCCAGCAGTTACGCCGGGGGCTTATACGAGCAGTACTTC. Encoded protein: CASSYAGGLYEQYF.

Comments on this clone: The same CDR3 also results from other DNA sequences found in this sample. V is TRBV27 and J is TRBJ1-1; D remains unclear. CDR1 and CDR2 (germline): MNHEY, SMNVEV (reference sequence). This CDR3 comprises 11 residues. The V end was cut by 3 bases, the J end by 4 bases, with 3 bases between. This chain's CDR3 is CASSFGTEAFF. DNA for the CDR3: TGTGCCAGCAGTTTCGGCACTGAAGCTTTCTTT.

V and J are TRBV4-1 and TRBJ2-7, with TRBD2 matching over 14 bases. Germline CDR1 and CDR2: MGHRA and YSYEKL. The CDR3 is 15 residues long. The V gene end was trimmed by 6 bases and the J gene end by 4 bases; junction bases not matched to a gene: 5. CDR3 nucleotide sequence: TGCGCCAGCAGTCCCGGGACTAGCGGGGGATACGAGCAGTACTTC. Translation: CASSPGTSGGYEQYF.

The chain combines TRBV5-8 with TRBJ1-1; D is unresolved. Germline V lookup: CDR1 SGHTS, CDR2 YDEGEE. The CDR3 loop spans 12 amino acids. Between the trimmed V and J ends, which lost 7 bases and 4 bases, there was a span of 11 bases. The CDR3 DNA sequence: TGTGCCAGCTTCCGAGGTGGCACTGAAGCTTTCTTT. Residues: CASFRGGTEAFF. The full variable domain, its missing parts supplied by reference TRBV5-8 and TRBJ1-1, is EAGVTQSPTHLIKTRGQQATLRCSPISGHTSVYWYQQALGLGLQFLLWYDEGEERNRGNFPPRFSGRQFPNYSSELNVNALELEDSALYLCASFRGGTEAFFGQGTRLTVV.

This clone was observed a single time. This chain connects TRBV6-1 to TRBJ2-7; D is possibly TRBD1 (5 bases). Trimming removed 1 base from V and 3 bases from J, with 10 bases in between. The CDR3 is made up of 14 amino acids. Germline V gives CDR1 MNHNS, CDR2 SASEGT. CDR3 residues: CASSEDNRIYEQYF. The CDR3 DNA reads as TGTGCCAGCAGTGAAGATAACAGGATCTACGAGCAGTACTTC.

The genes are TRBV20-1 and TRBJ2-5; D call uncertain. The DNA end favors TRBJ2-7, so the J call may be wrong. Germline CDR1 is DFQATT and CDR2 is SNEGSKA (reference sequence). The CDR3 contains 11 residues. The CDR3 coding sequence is TGCAGTGCTAGTGGGGACTACGAGCAGTACTTC. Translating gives CSASGDYEQYF.

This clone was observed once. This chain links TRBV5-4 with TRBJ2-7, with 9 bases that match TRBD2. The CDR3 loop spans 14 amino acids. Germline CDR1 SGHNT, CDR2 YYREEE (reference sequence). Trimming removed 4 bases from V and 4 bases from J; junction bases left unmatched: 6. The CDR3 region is CASSPRLAEYEQYF. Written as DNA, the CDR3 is TGTGCCAGCAGCCCACGACTAGCGGAGTACGAGCAGTACTTC.

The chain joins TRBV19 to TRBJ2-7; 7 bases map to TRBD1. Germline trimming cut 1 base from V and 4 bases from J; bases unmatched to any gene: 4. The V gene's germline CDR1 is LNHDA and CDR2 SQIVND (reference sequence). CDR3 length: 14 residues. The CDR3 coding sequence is TGTGCCAGTAGTATAGGGACAGGTTTTTACGAGCAGTACTTC. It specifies CASSIGTGFYEQYF.

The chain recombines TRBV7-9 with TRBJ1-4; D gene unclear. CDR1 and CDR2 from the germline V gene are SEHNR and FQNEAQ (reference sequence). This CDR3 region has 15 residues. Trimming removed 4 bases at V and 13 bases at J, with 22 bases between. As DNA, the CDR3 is TGTGCCAGCAGCTCTGGGCCTCGGATGGAGGATAGACTGTTTTTT. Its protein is CASSSGPRMEDRLFF.

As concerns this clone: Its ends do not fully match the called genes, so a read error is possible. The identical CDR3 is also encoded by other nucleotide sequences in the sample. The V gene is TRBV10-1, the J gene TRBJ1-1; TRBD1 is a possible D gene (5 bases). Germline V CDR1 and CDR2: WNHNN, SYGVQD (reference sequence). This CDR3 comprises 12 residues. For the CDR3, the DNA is TGCGCCAGCAGTGATTCGGACACCGAAGCTTTCTTT. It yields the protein CASSDSDTEAFF.

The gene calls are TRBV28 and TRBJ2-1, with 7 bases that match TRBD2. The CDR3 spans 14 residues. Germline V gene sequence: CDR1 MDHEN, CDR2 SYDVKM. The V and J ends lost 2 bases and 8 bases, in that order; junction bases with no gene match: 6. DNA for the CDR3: TGTGCCAGCAGTTTAGGACTAGATACAGATGAGCAGTTCTTC. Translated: CASSLGLDTDEQFF.

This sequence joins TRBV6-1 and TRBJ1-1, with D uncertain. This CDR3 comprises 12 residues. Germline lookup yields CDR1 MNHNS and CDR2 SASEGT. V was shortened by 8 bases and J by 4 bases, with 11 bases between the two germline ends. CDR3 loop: CASGPVGTEAFF. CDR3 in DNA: TGTGCCAGCGGTCCTGTCGGCACTGAAGCTTTCTTT.

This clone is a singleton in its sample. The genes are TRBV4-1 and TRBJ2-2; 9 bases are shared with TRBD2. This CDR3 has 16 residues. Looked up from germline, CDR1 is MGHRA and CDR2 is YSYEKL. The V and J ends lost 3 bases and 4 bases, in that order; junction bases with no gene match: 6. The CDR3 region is CASSHYFSGSTGELFF. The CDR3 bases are TGCGCCAGCAGCCATTACTTTAGCGGGAGCACCGGGGAGCTGTTTTTT.

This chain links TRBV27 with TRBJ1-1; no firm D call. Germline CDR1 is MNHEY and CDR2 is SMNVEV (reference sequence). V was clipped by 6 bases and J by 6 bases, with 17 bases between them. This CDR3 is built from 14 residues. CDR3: CASRFSLGRAEAFF. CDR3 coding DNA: TGTGCCAGCAGATTCTCCCTAGGAAGAGCTGAAGCTTTCTTT.

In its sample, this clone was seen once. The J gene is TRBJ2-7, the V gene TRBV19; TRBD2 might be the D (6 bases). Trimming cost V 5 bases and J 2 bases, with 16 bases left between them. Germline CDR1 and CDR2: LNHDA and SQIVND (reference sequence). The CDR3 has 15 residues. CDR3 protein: CASSSAGSWAYEQYF. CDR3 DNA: TGTGCCAGTAGTTCCGCGGGGAGCTGGGCCTACGAGCAGTACTTC.

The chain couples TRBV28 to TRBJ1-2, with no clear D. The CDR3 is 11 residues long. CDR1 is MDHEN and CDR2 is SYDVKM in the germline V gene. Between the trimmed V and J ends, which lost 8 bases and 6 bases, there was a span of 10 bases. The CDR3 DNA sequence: TGTGCCAGCTTCGGGTTCGATGGCTACACCTTC. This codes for CASFGFDGYTF.

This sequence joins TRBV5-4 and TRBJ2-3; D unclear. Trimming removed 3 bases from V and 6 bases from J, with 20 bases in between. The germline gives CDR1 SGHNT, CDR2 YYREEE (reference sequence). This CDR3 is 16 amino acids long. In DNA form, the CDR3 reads TGTGCCAGCAGCTCCACGCTTGAGCAAGTTGTGGATACGCAGTATTTT. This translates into CASSSTLEQVVDTQYF.

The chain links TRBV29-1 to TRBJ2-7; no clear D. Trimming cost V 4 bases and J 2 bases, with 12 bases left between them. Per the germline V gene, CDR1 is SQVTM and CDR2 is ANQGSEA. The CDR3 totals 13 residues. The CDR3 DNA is TGCAGCGTTGCCCCGGACGTAACCTACGAGCAGTACTTC. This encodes CSVAPDVTYEQYF.